A single sample is the source of the 17 T cell receptor beta chains below, sequenced in a study of blood T cell repertoires in COVID-19. Profiled with immunoSEQ multiplex PCR; TCRdb holds only in-frame clones, not every one. Of roughly 280,000 clones listed, under 90% are singletons. The sequencing input was peripheral blood. The receptors stem from a man aged 45-65 years with acute or convalescent COVID-19.

The V and J genes are TRBV19 and TRBJ1-1; D is unclear. The length of the CDR3 is 14 residues. Germline V gene data show CDR1 as LNHDA and CDR2 as SQIVND (reference sequence). V shed 4 bases and J shed 6 bases, with 15 bases lying between them. The CDR3 loop reads CASSKDGVFAEAFF. As DNA, the CDR3 is TGTGCCAGTAGTAAGGACGGGGTGTTTGCTGAAGCTTTCTTT.

The chain is built from TRBV7-9 and TRBJ1-1; no reliable D call. Trimming pared 3 bases from V and 0 bases from J, leaving 20 bases between. The germline gives CDR1 SEHNR, CDR2 FQNEAQ (reference sequence). The CDR3 covers 18 residues. Here the CDR3 reads CASSFYNRGIAMNTEAFF. In DNA, the CDR3 is TGTGCCAGCAGCTTTTATAACAGAGGGATCGCAATGAACACTGAAGCTTTCTTT. The full variable domain, in which reference TRBV7-9 and TRBJ1-1 provide the parts outside the CDR3, is DTGVSQNPRHKITKRGQNVTFRCDPISEHNRLYWYRQTLGQGPEFLTYFQNEAQLEKSRLLSDRFSAERPKGSFSTLEIQRTEQGDSAMYLCASSFYNRGIAMNTEAFFGQGTRLTVV.

In this sample, this clone turned up once. V gene TRBV3-1 (or the pseudogene TRBV3-2) combines with J gene TRBJ2-5; 8 bases fit TRBD1. This CDR3 has 15 residues. Germline loops: CDR1 LGHDT, CDR2 YNNKEL (reference sequence). V trimming: 5 bases; J trimming: 5 bases; junction bases outside the gene matches: 10. The CDR3 sequence is CASSFGQGGRETQYF. CDR3 bases: TGTGCCAGCAGCTTCGGACAGGGAGGAAGGGAGACCCAGTACTTC.

This chain uses TRBV5-6 with TRBJ2-7, with D possibly being TRBD1 (6 bases). Between the trimmed V and J ends, which lost 9 bases and 5 bases, there was a span of 21 bases. The CDR3 has 14 residues. Germline values: CDR1 SGHDT, CDR2 YYEEEE. As DNA, the CDR3 is TGTGCCACCGGAAAATGGACCCGGGACAACGAGCAGTACTTC. Translated, it gives CATGKWTRDNEQYF.

The chain couples TRBV30 to TRBJ1-1, with a tentative D call TRBD1 (5 bases). This CDR3 contains 13 residues. The V gene's germline CDR1 is GTSNPN and CDR2 SVGIG (reference sequence). V dropped 2 bases and J dropped 5 bases, with 12 bases sitting between them. The CDR3 is CAWSSGGGTEAFF. CDR3 nucleotide sequence: TGTGCCTGGAGTAGCGGGGGTGGAACTGAAGCTTTCTTT.

V usage is TRBV14 and J usage is TRBJ1-1; D is possibly TRBD1 (6 bases). V gave up 4 bases and J gave up 4 bases, with 13 bases separating them. The germline gives CDR1 SGHDN, CDR2 FVKESK. The CDR3 contains 14 residues. CDR3 protein: CASSPYRVATEAFF. Written as DNA, the CDR3 is TGTGCCAGCAGCCCCTACAGGGTTGCCACTGAAGCTTTCTTT.

The V gene is TRBV3-1 (or the pseudogene TRBV3-2), the J gene TRBJ1-2, with TRBD1 as a possible D gene (6 bases). The CDR3 consists of 13 residues. V shed 4 bases and J shed 8 bases, with 14 bases lying between them. Germline values: CDR1 LGHDT, CDR2 YNNKEL (reference sequence). Here the CDR3 DNA reads TGTGCCAGCAGCCTTTACCGGGACAAGGGCTACACCTTC. Translation gives CASSLYRDKGYTF.

The chain is built from TRBV6-2 or TRBV6-3 and TRBJ1-5; TRBD1 agrees at 7 bases. CDR1 and CDR2 from the germline V gene are MNHEY and SVGEGT. The V segment lost 4 bases and the J segment 9 bases; nucleotides outside the gene matches: 6. CDR3 length: 13 amino acids. CDR3 in amino acids: CASSSLDRSPQHF. Written as DNA, the CDR3 is TGTGCCAGCAGTTCTCTGGACAGGTCGCCCCAGCATTTT.

The V call is TRBV5-1, the J call TRBJ1-1; the D gene is possibly TRBD1 (6 bases). This CDR3 contains 16 residues. V was cut by 4 bases and J by 1 base, with 17 bases left in between. The germline CDR1 and CDR2 sequences are SGHRS and YFSETQ. CDR3 bases: TGCGCCAGCAGCGCGAACCCACAGGGTGCGAACACTGAAGCTTTCTTT. This encodes CASSANPQGANTEAFF.

The gene calls are TRBV5-6 and TRBJ2-5; 8 bases line up with TRBD1. Trimming cost V 7 bases and J 5 bases; bases outside gene matches: 10. CDR1 is SGHDT and CDR2 is YYEEEE in the germline V gene. This CDR3 is built from 14 residues. The CDR3 protein is CASLQGAFGETQYF. As DNA, the CDR3 is TGTGCCAGCCTCCAGGGGGCATTCGGTGAGACCCAGTACTTC.

The chain carries TRBV15 and TRBJ1-1; D gene ambiguous. The CDR3 extends over 13 amino acids. The V end was cut by 3 bases, the J end by 0 bases, with 5 bases between. Germline values: CDR1 LNHNV, CDR2 YYDKDF (reference sequence). The CDR3 spells CATSRRMNTEAFF. The CDR3 coding sequence is TGTGCCACCAGCAGGCGAATGAACACTGAAGCTTTCTTT.

The chain carries TRBV7-9 and TRBJ2-1, with D perhaps matching TRBD2 (6 bases). Trimming removed 6 bases at V and 9 bases at J, with 15 bases between. Looked up from germline, CDR1 is SEHNR and CDR2 is FQNEAQ (reference sequence). This CDR3 spans 13 amino acids. DNA of the CDR3: TGTGCCAGCAGTCAAAACATGGAGGGTGAGCAGTTCTTC. Protein: CASSQNMEGEQFF.

The chain has TRBV29-1 and TRBJ2-2, with unresolved D. This CDR3 region has 12 residues. Germline V gives CDR1 SQVTM, CDR2 ANQGSEA. Trimming removed 1 base from V and 5 bases from J, with 5 bases in between. This CDR3 reads CSVEAVTGELFF. Here the CDR3 DNA reads TGCAGCGTTGAAGCAGTGACCGGGGAGCTGTTTTTT.

The V gene is TRBV2, the J gene TRBJ2-3, with 7 bases identical to TRBD1. In germline, CDR1 is SNHLY, CDR2 FYNNEI. With 5 bases clipped from V and 0 bases from J, the junction kept 5 bases outside the gene matches. The CDR3 length is 15 residues. The DNA of the CDR3 is TGTGCCAGCAGTCCTGACAGGGCGAGCACAGATACGCAGTATTTT. This translates into CASSPDRASTDTQYF.

The chain combines TRBV9 with TRBJ2-1; 11 bases fit TRBD2. The ends lost 0 bases at V and 9 bases at J; junction bases unmatched: 8. This CDR3 region has 16 residues. Germline V CDR1 and CDR2: SGDLS, YYNGEE. The CDR3 region has the DNA TGTGCCAGCAGCGTAGTCGATAGCGGGGGGGCCGGTGAGCAGTTCTTC. Its protein product is CASSVVDSGGAGEQFF.

This chain connects TRBV12-3 or TRBV12-4 to TRBJ1-2, with a possible D match to TRBD1 (6 bases). V was cut by 1 base and J by 7 bases, with 10 bases left in between. The length of the CDR3 is 13 residues. The DNA for the CDR3 is TGTGCCAGCAGTTTAGGGGGGACAACTGGCTACACCTTC. Translating it yields CASSLGGTTGYTF.

The rearrangement joins TRBV6-6 to TRBJ2-5; D remains unclear. This CDR3 has 14 residues. Germline CDR1 reads MNHNY; CDR2 reads SVGAGI (reference sequence). The V end was cut by 0 bases, the J end by 4 bases, with 9 bases between. CDR3 in amino acids: CASSYSATGETQYF. DNA of the CDR3: TGTGCCAGCAGTTACTCGGCGACTGGAGAGACCCAGTACTTC.